Listed below are T cell receptor beta chains from one sample, sequenced in a study of cytomegalovirus exposure and HLA in healthy donors. Assay: immunoSEQ multiplex PCR; the TCRdb copy retains only in-frame clones and omits some. Here the sample spans under 200,000 clones, approximately 80% being singletons. Sequenced input: PBMCs. These TCRs come from a male donor in good health and CMV-seropositive. Both conserved end residues are part of each CDR3. Fields, in order: V gene, J gene, D gene, clone size, CDR3 protein, CDR3 DNA. A D gene is named only where the DNA matches it firmly. Clone size is given for some rows only: seen once, a few or many times, or a class if the clone is expanded.

v_gene: TRBV28; j_gene: TRBJ2-7; d_gene: TRBD2; abundance: -; CDR3aa: CASSLPARGGSSYEQYF; CDR3nt: TGTGCCAGCAGTTTACCGGCGCGGGGGGGGAGCTCCTACGAGCAGTACTTC
v_gene: TRBV5-1; j_gene: TRBJ1-5; d_gene: TRBD1; abundance: -; CDR3aa: CASSLAGTGVEPQHF; CDR3nt: TGCGCCAGCAGCTTGGCCGGGACAGGGGTTGAGCCCCAGCATTTT
v_gene: TRBV4-1; j_gene: TRBJ2-1; d_gene: TRBD2; abundance: -; CDR3aa: CASSQDILAGYNEQFF; CDR3nt: TGCGCCAGCAGCCAAGATATCCTAGCGGGGTACAATGAGCAGTTCTTC
v_gene: TRBV6-1; j_gene: TRBJ2-7; d_gene: TRBD1; abundance: -; CDR3aa: CASRGDRALTYEQYF; CDR3nt: TGTGCCAGCAGGGGGGACAGGGCGTTGACCTACGAGCAGTACTTC
v_gene: TRBV6-1; j_gene: TRBJ2-7; d_gene: TRBD1; abundance: few; CDR3aa: CASRDRSTSYEQYF; CDR3nt: TGTGCCAGCAGGGACAGGAGCACCTCCTACGAGCAGTACTTC
v_gene: TRBV30; j_gene: TRBJ2-6; d_gene: -; abundance: few; CDR3aa: CASGGPSGANGLTF; CDR3nt: TGTGCCTCCGGTGGGCCCTCTGGGGCCAACGGCCTGACTTTC
v_gene: TRBV6-1; j_gene: TRBJ1-6; d_gene: TRBD1; abundance: -; CDR3aa: CAGLGQWNSPLHF; CDR3nt: TGTGCCGGATTGGGACAGTGGAATTCACCCCTCCACTTT
v_gene: TRBV2; j_gene: TRBJ2-3; d_gene: TRBD2; abundance: -; CDR3aa: CASRARGGVDTQYF; CDR3nt: TGTGCCAGCAGAGCCCGGGGGGGCGTGGATACGCAGTATTTT
v_gene: TRBV28; j_gene: TRBJ2-1; d_gene: -; abundance: -; CDR3aa: CASSSDSLDEQFF; CDR3nt: TGTGCCAGCAGTTCGGACTCGCTGGATGAGCAGTTCTTC
v_gene: TRBV5-4; j_gene: TRBJ1-2; d_gene: -; abundance: -; CDR3aa: CASSFQVDYGYTF; CDR3nt: TGTGCCAGCAGCTTCCAGGTCGACTATGGCTACACCTTC
v_gene: TRBV19; j_gene: TRBJ1-5; d_gene: -; abundance: -; CDR3aa: CASSTYRYGNQPQHF; CDR3nt: TGTGCCAGTAGTACTTACAGGTACGGGAATCAGCCCCAGCATTTT
v_gene: TRBV7-2; j_gene: TRBJ2-3; d_gene: TRBD1; abundance: -; CDR3aa: CASSSGQGATDTQYF; CDR3nt: TGTGCCAGCAGCTCGGGACAGGGGGCCACAGATACGCAGTATTTT
v_gene: TRBV7-6; j_gene: TRBJ2-3; d_gene: -; abundance: -; CDR3aa: CASRRGGGGESDTQYF; CDR3nt: TGTGCCAGCCGTAGGGGAGGGGGGGGCGAGTCAGATACGCAGTATTTT
v_gene: TRBV5-4; j_gene: TRBJ2-3; d_gene: -; abundance: -; CDR3aa: CASSSGLSTDTQYF; CDR3nt: TGTGCCAGCAGCTCGGGACTTAGCACAGATACGCAGTATTTT
v_gene: TRBV5-6; j_gene: TRBJ1-4; d_gene: TRBD1; abundance: -; CDR3aa: CASGRGSEKLFF; CDR3nt: TGTGCCAGCGGCAGGGGGAGTGAAAAACTGTTTTTT
v_gene: TRBV19; j_gene: TRBJ1-4; d_gene: TRBD1; abundance: once; CDR3aa: CASSTATGELFEKLFF; CDR3nt: TGTGCCAGTAGTACAGCTACAGGGGAGCTTTTCGAAAAACTGTTTTTT
v_gene: TRBV6-5; j_gene: TRBJ1-2; d_gene: -; abundance: -; CDR3aa: CASSLQGGDYGYTF; CDR3nt: TGTGCCAGCAGCTTACAGGGCGGTGACTATGGCTACACCTTC
v_gene: TRBV4-3; j_gene: TRBJ2-3; d_gene: -; abundance: -; CDR3aa: CASSQDRSGTDTQYF; CDR3nt: TGCGCCAGCAGCCAAGATCGTAGCGGCACAGATACGCAGTATTTT
v_gene: TRBV30; j_gene: TRBJ1-1; d_gene: -; abundance: -; CDR3aa: CAWSDGMNTEAFF; CDR3nt: TGTGCCTGGTCTGACGGGATGAACACTGAAGCTTTCTTT
v_gene: TRBV11-2; j_gene: TRBJ2-6; d_gene: -; abundance: -; CDR3aa: CASSRQSGANGLTF; CDR3nt: TGTGCCAGCAGCCGGCAATCTGGGGCCAACGGCCTGACTTTC
v_gene: TRBV5-1; j_gene: TRBJ1-1; d_gene: TRBD1; abundance: -; CDR3aa: CASTPDRGRTEAFF; CDR3nt: TGCGCCAGCACCCCGGACAGGGGTCGCACTGAAGCTTTCTTT
v_gene: TRBV5-6; j_gene: TRBJ2-1; d_gene: -; abundance: -; CDR3aa: CASSLPTSSYNEQFF; CDR3nt: TGTGCCAGCAGCTTACCTACGAGCTCCTACAATGAGCAGTTCTTC
v_gene: TRBV18; j_gene: TRBJ2-1; d_gene: -; abundance: -; CDR3aa: CASSRTQGYEQFF; CDR3nt: TGTGCCAGCTCACGAACCCAGGGTTATGAGCAGTTCTTC
v_gene: TRBV5-1; j_gene: TRBJ1-1; d_gene: -; abundance: few; CDR3aa: CASSLSPQGDAEAFF; CDR3nt: TGCGCCAGCAGCTTAAGCCCACAGGGTGACGCTGAAGCTTTCTTT
v_gene: TRBV7-2; j_gene: TRBJ1-3; d_gene: -; abundance: few; CDR3aa: CASRPEVGSSGNTIYF; CDR3nt: TGTGCCAGCAGGCCAGAGGTGGGTTCCTCTGGAAACACCATATATTTT
v_gene: TRBV10-2; j_gene: TRBJ1-3; d_gene: TRBD1; abundance: once; CDR3aa: CASSDPSGTGTGNTIYF; CDR3nt: TGCGCCAGCAGTGACCCCTCCGGGACAGGGACTGGAAACACCATATATTTT
v_gene: TRBV10-2; j_gene: TRBJ2-7; d_gene: -; abundance: -; CDR3aa: CASSEYGILYEQYF; CDR3nt: TGCGCCAGCAGTGAGTACGGGATCCTCTACGAGCAGTACTTC
v_gene: TRBV28; j_gene: TRBJ1-5; d_gene: -; abundance: -; CDR3aa: CASSQQVSVGQPQHF; CDR3nt: TGTGCCAGCAGTCAACAGGTTTCTGTCGGTCAGCCCCAGCATTTT
v_gene: TRBV25-1; j_gene: TRBJ2-2; d_gene: TRBD2; abundance: -; CDR3aa: CASSSQGGSGELFF; CDR3nt: TGTGCCAGCAGTAGTCAGGGAGGGTCCGGGGAGCTGTTTTTT
v_gene: TRBV19; j_gene: TRBJ1-3; d_gene: -; abundance: -; CDR3aa: CASSPGLGNTIYF; CDR3nt: TGTGCCAGTAGCCCGGGACTTGGAAACACCATATATTTT
v_gene: TRBV11-2; j_gene: TRBJ2-2; d_gene: -; abundance: -; CDR3aa: CASSLGTVFLGELFF; CDR3nt: TGTGCCAGCAGCTTAGGGACAGTCTTCTTGGGGGAGCTGTTTTTT
v_gene: TRBV18; j_gene: TRBJ2-5; d_gene: -; abundance: -; CDR3aa: CASSPRGNQETQYF; CDR3nt: TGTGCCAGCTCACCTCGGGGGAACCAAGAGACCCAGTACTTC
v_gene: TRBV6-5; j_gene: TRBJ2-3; d_gene: -; abundance: -; CDR3aa: CASSYSSLLSTDTQYF; CDR3nt: TGTGCCAGCAGTTACTCTTCTCTACTCAGCACAGATACGCAGTATTTT
v_gene: TRBV6-1; j_gene: TRBJ1-5; d_gene: TRBD1; abundance: once; CDR3aa: CASTSDRGQQPQHF; CDR3nt: TGTGCCAGCACTTCGGACAGGGGGCAGCAGCCCCAGCATTTT
v_gene: TRBV6-1; j_gene: TRBJ2-7; d_gene: -; abundance: once; CDR3aa: CASSESGSYEQYF; CDR3nt: TGTGCCAGCAGTGAAAGCGGCTCCTACGAGCAGTACTTC
v_gene: TRBV7-2; j_gene: TRBJ2-7; d_gene: -; abundance: -; CDR3aa: CASSLFPRGSNEQYF; CDR3nt: TGTGCCAGCAGCTTATTTCCCAGGGGCAGTAACGAGCAGTACTTC
v_gene: TRBV5-1; j_gene: TRBJ1-1; d_gene: -; abundance: -; CDR3aa: CASQRSGGNTEAFF; CDR3nt: TGCGCCAGTCAAAGGAGTGGTGGGAACACTGAAGCTTTCTTT
v_gene: TRBV1; j_gene: TRBJ2-2; d_gene: -; abundance: -; CDR3aa: CTSLVASGRARRTGELFF; CDR3nt: TGCACCTCTTTAGTAGCTAGCGGGAGGGCTCGGCGCACCGGGGAGCTGTTTTTT
v_gene: TRBV7-9; j_gene: TRBJ2-7; d_gene: TRBD1; abundance: -; CDR3aa: CAGQGAYEQYF; CDR3nt: TGTGCCGGCCAGGGGGCCTACGAGCAGTACTTC
v_gene: TRBV7-8; j_gene: TRBJ1-1; d_gene: -; abundance: few; CDR3aa: CASSSSGVLNTEAFF; CDR3nt: TGTGCCAGCAGCTCTAGCGGCGTCCTAAACACTGAAGCTTTCTTT
v_gene: TRBV28; j_gene: TRBJ1-4; d_gene: -; abundance: -; CDR3aa: CASSLRQNNEKLFF; CDR3nt: TGTGCCAGCAGTTTAAGACAGAATAATGAAAAACTGTTTTTT